These T cell receptor beta chains were read from a single sample in a study of cytomegalovirus exposure and HLA in healthy donors. TCRdb's copy holds only in-frame clones and misses some; the assay was immunoSEQ multiplex PCR. Seen here are about 200,000 clones, over 65% observed once, and the top ten hold approximately 0.63%. The sequencing input was PBMCs. The receptors stem from a man younger than 35 in good health and CMV-seronegative. Both conserved end residues are part of each CDR3. Fields, in order: J gene, clone size, D gene, V gene, CDR3 DNA, CDR3 protein. A D gene is named only where the DNA matches it firmly. The size entry is marked missing in some rows and otherwise reads once, few, many or a size class.

>TRBJ2-1|.|TRBD2|TRBV5-6
TGTGCCAGCAGCTTGGAAACCGCGGGAGCCCACCGCGTTGAGCAGTTCTTC
CASSLETAGAHRVEQFF
>TRBJ2-3|.|TRBD2|TRBV5-1
TGCGCCAGCAGCTTGGTAGCGGGAGGGCTCACAGATACGCAGTATTTT
CASSLVAGGLTDTQYF
>TRBJ1-2|few|.|TRBV6-1
TGTGCCAGCAGTGTTCTAGTTCCGACGCGGACAAACTATGGCTACACCTTC
CASSVLVPTRTNYGYTF
>TRBJ1-6|few|TRBD1|TRBV28
TGTGCCAGCAGTCCGTGGGGTCTGGGACAGGGAGTCAATTCACCCCTCCACTTT
CASSPWGLGQGVNSPLHF
>TRBJ1-2|few|.|TRBV6-6
TGTGCCAGCAGGAGGGCAGGATCATATGGCTACACCTTC
CASRRAGSYGYTF
>TRBJ2-5|.|.|TRBV7-2
TGTGCCAGCAGCTTCGACAGACAAGAGACCCAGTACTTC
CASSFDRQETQYF
>TRBJ2-7|once|TRBD2|TRBV19
TGTGCCAGTAGTGCCCTAGCGGGAGCCGGCAGGGGCTACGAGCAGTACTTC
CASSALAGAGRGYEQYF
>TRBJ2-5|.|.|TRBV14
TGTGCCAGCAGCCAAGAGGGGGCTCTGAGGGAGACCCAGTACTTC
CASSQEGALRETQYF
>TRBJ2-4|.|TRBD1|TRBV2
TGTGCCAGCAGGCCGGGACAGGTAGCCAAAAACATTCAGTACTTC
CASRPGQVAKNIQYF
>TRBJ2-7|once|.|TRBV14
TGTGCCAGCAGCCAAGTGGGCTCGGGACTGGGGTCTTACGAGCAGTACTTC
CASSQVGSGLGSYEQYF